This entry describes one TCR beta chain. This clonotype was counted at least ten times. Its cognate antigen has yet to be identified. Base qualities are not recorded, but no much larger clone differs from it by a single base. This sample stems from a study of regulatory T cells in long-lasting Graves disease (dated by TCRdb to the early 2020s). In the study overall: Persistent Graves' disease was defined as persistently positive TSH receptor autoantibodies together with antithyroid drug treatment for over 5 years. TCR sequencing covered 13 persistent and around 20 newly diagnosed Graves' disease patients, some 35 samples in total. Patients with persistent Graves' disease were compared with patients with newly diagnosed Graves' disease using TCR sequencing and RNA sequencing of peripheral blood. On average, persistent Graves' disease patients in the clinical cohort had been on antithyroid drugs for eight to twelve years. The study was registered as a clinical trial and conducted in China. Results the study describes overall, beyond this receptor: Persistent Graves' disease patients showed lower TCR Shannon entropy and fewer highly expanded clones than newly diagnosed patients, suggesting clonal expansion. Only the TCR beta chain was sequenced and analyzed. Because the primary lesion, thyroid tissue, could not be accessed, the study looked at peripheral blood alone. The small sample size was acknowledged by the authors as a limitation that may reduce accuracy. Patients with persistent disease shared more public clonotypes (fewer than 3,000) than newly diagnosed patients did (966).

Read against the paper, the sample's time point label means: persistent/refractory GD, antithyroid drugs over 5 years with positive TRAb. For both TCR sequencing and RNA sequencing, RNA was extracted from PBMCs using TRIzol. The diagnosis of Graves' disease followed American Thyroid Association guidelines. The patients came from an endocrinology department in Xi'an, China. Each patient gave 7.5 to 10 milliliters of peripheral blood, collected in an EDTA anticoagulant tube. Ficoll Paque Plus density gradient separation was used to isolate PBMCs, and no further T cell sorting was done. RNA quality was checked with an Agilent 2100 Bioanalyzer and agarose gel, and concentration with a NanoDrop 2000. Library prep was done by multiplex PCR. Sequencing was performed on an Illumina HiSeq 4000. To build TCR beta libraries, CDR3 regions were amplified by Arm-PCR using iRepertoire HTBI primers. PCR products were gel purified before sequencing. Per the authors' processing: Gene usage analysis of CDR3 amino acid clonotypes used the approximately 62 TRBV and 14 to 15 TRBJ segments found across samples. Filtered high-quality paired reads were merged into contigs using COPE and FqMerger. BLAST was used to align contigs to IMGT TRBV, TRBD and TRBJ reference genes, with CDR3 defined following IMGT. Highly expanded clones were defined as clonotypes with a frequency above 0.1%. Shannon entropy served as the measure of repertoire diversity, while the Gini coefficient captured V-J evenness. Clonotypes shared by more than one individual were considered public. TCRdb reworked the public reads: Q25 trimming with fastp, MiXCR clone assembly, productive beta chains retained. Identical CDR3 proteins give one entry, which carries the most common genes and DNA. In this record, the V and J calls reflect TCRdb's handling and not the investigators' own analysis. In all, the sample holds about 450,000 distinct CDR3 sequences, and 23% of those were seen once. The ten largest account for about a quarter of the sample.

The origin of this receptor is a female donor with Graves disease. This sample comprised peripheral blood mononuclear cells (PBMCs), obtained when the disease was refractory, from a patient treated with antithyroid drugs.

The sequenced DNA is TGTGCCAGCAGCTTAGTGGGGGGTTTGAATTCACCCCTCCACTTT. Its protein is CASSLVGGLNSPLHF. This receptor chain uses TRBV7-2 and TRBJ1-6; a weak D assignment points to TRBD1 (5 bases agree). V is pared back by 1 base and J by 7 bases, with 11 bases lying between the germline termini. From the germline V gene, CDR1 is SGHTA and CDR2 is FQGNSA. Inclusive of the bounding cysteine and phenylalanine, the CDR3 is 15 residues long. CDR3 DNA is the only sequence kept; it has 45 bases, read in frame from the first base.